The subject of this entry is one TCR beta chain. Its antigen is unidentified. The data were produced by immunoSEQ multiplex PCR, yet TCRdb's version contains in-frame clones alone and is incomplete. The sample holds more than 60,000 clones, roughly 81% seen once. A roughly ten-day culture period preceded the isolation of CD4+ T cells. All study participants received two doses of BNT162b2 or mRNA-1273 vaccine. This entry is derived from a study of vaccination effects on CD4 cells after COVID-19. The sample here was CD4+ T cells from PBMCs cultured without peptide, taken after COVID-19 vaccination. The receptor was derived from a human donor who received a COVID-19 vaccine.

The CDR3, as DNA: TGCAGCGTTCACCCTCCGGGAGCAACGGAGACCCAGTACTTC. Translation gives CSVHPPGATETQYF. The rearrangement uses TRBV29-1 and TRBJ2-5; possibly TRBD2 for D (6 bases). CDR1 SQVTM and CDR2 ANQGSEA come from the germline V gene. The CDR3 covers 14 residues. The V end was cut by 5 bases, the J end by 5 bases, with 18 bases between.